This T cell receptor beta chain appears in the sequencing data of a study of neurological immune-mediated disorders. Study-level findings and limits: HTLV-1-associated myelopathy had the most TCR clonal expansion, and multiple sclerosis had the least, less than healthy controls.

TCRdb independently ran MiXCR on the 5' RACE reads; one entry per CDR3 protein. The sample contains roughly 52,000 distinct CDR3 sequences, 4% of which appear only once. This clonotype came up many times. Its target is unknown. Germline CDR1 and CDR2: SGHRS and YFSETQ. The CDR3 loop spans 17 amino acids. The V gene end was trimmed by 4 bases and the J gene end by 8 bases; junction bases not matched to a gene: 12. The chain combines TRBV5-1 with TRBJ2-1, with 13 bases matching TRBD2. Sequencing was performed on CD4+ T cells from blood. The clonotype comes from a woman aged 40 to 50 with multiple sclerosis. The CDR3 spells CASSPRLAGGLTDEQFF. The CDR3, as DNA: TGCGCCAGCAGCCCCCGACTAGCGGGGGGCCTGACAGATGAGCAGTTCTTC.